This TCR beta chain was obtained from a study of blood T cell repertoires in COVID-19. This clone was recorded only once. Using immunoSEQ multiplex PCR, the repertoire was profiled, and TCRdb retains in-frame clones only, with some absent. This repertoire shows 280,000 or so clones, roughly 85% found once; its top ten account for around 2.3%. Germline V gene sequence: CDR1 SEHNR, CDR2 FQNEAQ (reference sequence). The V end was cut by 5 bases, the J end by 5 bases, with 13 bases between. The CDR3 is 15 amino acids. Sequenced material: PBMCs or T cells enriched from blood (not recorded which). This TCR came from a woman aged 45 to 65 who had recovered from COVID-19. The chain recombines TRBV7-9 with TRBJ1-6; D unclear. For the CDR3, the DNA is TGTGCCAGCAGCCCTGGGAGGGTCCATAATTCACCCCTCCACTTT. Translation gives CASSPGRVHNSPLHF.